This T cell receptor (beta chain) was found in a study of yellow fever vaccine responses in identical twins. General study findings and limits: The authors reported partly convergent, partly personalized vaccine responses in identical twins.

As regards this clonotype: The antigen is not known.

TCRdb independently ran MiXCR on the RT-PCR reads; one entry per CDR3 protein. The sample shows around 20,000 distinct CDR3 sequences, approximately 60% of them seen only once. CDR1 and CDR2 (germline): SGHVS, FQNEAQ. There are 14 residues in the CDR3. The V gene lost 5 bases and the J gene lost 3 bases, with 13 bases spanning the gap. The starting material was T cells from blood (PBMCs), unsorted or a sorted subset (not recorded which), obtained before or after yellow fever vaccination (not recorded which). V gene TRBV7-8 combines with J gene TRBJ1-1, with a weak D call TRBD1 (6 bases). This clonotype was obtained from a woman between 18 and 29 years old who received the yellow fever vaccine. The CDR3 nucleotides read TGTGCCAGCAGCCCAGACAGGATCTACACTGAAGCTTTCTTT. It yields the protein CASSPDRIYTEAFF.